Listed here is a single T cell receptor (beta chain). This entry belongs to a study of blood T cell repertoires in COVID-19. The protocol was immunoSEQ multiplex PCR, while the TCRdb copy is restricted to in-frame clones and leaves out a portion. The sample gives fewer than 30,000 clones, 80% to 90% of which show up once; 10% is in the top ten. The CDR3 consists of 14 residues. Germline V gene lookup returns CDR1 ENHRY and CDR2 SYGVKD. V dropped 8 bases and J dropped 12; count of bases not matched to a gene: 13. The sample comprised peripheral blood. The sequence was collected from a man aged 60 to 69 with acute or convalescent COVID-19. V usage is TRBV10-3 and J usage is TRBJ2-1; TRBD2 aligns across 10 bases. In nucleotides, the CDR3 is TGTGCCATCTCCTTAACGGGGACTAGCGAAGGGCAGTTCTTC. Residues: CAISLTGTSEGQFF.